This entry features one T cell receptor (beta chain) sequence. The antigen is undetermined. The data derive from a study of T cell responses to AZD1222 COVID-19 vaccine. Findings of the study overall: Repertoires in all cases were sampled only once the peak T cell response had passed. Donors skewed white British and female; clonal diversity was possibly underestimated. An increase in Spike-specific TCR breadth and depth was observed after two AZD1222 doses.

Germline CDR1 MNHNS, CDR2 SASEGT. The CDR3 is 13 amino acids. V was pared by 3 bases and J by 5 bases, with 11 bases between. Clones were read by immunoSEQ multiplex PCR, and TCRdb kept only the in-frame ones, dropping some. This sample carries some 120,000 clones, more than 70% of them seen once, and the ten largest clones take less than 6%. The sample consisted of peripheral blood, taken on day 0 of AZD1222 vaccination. The rearrangement uses TRBV6-1 and TRBJ2-7; D unclear. The source of this sequence is an adult in good health. CDR3: CASSEFVEDEQYF. CDR3 nucleotide sequence: TGTGCCAGCAGTGAGTTCGTAGAGGACGAGCAGTACTTC.